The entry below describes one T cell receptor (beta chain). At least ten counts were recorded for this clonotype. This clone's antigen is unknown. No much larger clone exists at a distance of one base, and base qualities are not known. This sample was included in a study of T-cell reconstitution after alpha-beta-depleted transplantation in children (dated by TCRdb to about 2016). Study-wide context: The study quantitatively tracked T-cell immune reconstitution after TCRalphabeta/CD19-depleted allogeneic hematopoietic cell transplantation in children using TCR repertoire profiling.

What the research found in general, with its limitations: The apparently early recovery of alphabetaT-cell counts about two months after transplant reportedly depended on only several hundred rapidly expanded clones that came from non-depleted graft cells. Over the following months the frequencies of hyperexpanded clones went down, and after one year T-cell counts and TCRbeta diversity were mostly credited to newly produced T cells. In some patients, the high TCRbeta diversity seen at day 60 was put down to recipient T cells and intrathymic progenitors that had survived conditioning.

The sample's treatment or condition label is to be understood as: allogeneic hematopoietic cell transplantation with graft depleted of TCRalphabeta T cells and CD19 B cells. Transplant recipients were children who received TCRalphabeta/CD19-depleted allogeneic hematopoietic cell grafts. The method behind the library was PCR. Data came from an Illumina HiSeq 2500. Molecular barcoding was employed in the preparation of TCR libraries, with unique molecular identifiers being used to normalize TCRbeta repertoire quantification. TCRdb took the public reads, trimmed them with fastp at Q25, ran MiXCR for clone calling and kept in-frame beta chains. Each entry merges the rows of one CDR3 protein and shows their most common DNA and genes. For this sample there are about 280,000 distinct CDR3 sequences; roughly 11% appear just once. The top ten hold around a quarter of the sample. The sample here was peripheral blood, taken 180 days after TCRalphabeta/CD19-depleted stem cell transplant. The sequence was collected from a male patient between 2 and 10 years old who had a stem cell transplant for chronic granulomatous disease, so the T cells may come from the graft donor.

The CDR3 region has the sequence CSAPRGGRGFF. The sequenced DNA: TGCAGTGCGCCACGCGGGGGCCGTGGGTTCTTC. The chain is encoded by TRBV20-1 joined to TRBJ2-1, and perhaps TRBD2 as D gene, on 7 matching bases. The CDR3 measures 11 amino acids from cysteine to phenylalanine. The entry retains the CDR3 DNA only, 33 bases that are in frame from base 1. V and J are truncated by 6 bases and 15 bases respectively, leaving an intervening sequence of 18 bases. The germline V gene (reference sequence) yields DFQATT for CDR1 and SNEGSKA for CDR2.